The 8 T cell receptor beta chains listed next were all sequenced from one sample in a study of beta chain features in type 1 diabetes. All of the isolated RNA was reverse transcribed, so expressed TCRB transcripts were sequenced. Method: immunoSEQ multiplex PCR; TCRdb's copy keeps in-frame clones and lacks some. The repertoire holds nearly 250,000 clones, with 13% to 15% as singletons. The sequencing sample was made of naive CD4+ T cells from blood. The source of these receptors is a woman aged 35 to 49 in good health.

This clone appeared a few times. The chain is built from TRBV5-6 and TRBJ1-1; D gene unclear. This CDR3 is built from 13 residues. V lost 0 bases to trimming and J lost 12 bases, with 15 bases between them. Germline CDR1 SGHDT, CDR2 YYEEEE. DNA of the CDR3: TGTGCCAGCAGCTTGGCTGGTCGGGGTTCGTCTTTCTTT. It yields the protein CASSLAGRGSSFF. The complete variable domain, with remaining parts taken from reference TRBV5-6 and TRBJ1-1, reads DAGVTQSPTHLIKTRGQQVTLRCSPKSGHDTVSWYQQALGQGPQFIFQYYEEEERQRGNFPDRFSGHQFPNYSSELNVNALLLGDSALYLCASSLAGRGSSFFGQGTRLTVV.

The chain joins TRBV6-6 to TRBJ2-5; tentative D call: TRBD1 (5 bases). This CDR3 spans 16 amino acids. CDR1 MNHNY and CDR2 SVGAGI come from the germline V gene (reference sequence). V shed 0 bases and J shed 6 bases, with 17 bases lying between them. As DNA, the CDR3 is TGTGCCAGCAGTTACTCGATCAGGGAATTTGAGAAGACCCAGTACTTC. Translated, it gives CASSYSIREFEKTQYF.

This clone was observed a few times. This CDR3 is also generated by other DNA sequences in the sample. The chain has TRBV25-1 and TRBJ2-3; 13 bases agree with TRBD2. The V gene's germline CDR1 is MGHDK and CDR2 SYGVNS. The CDR3 spans 16 residues. J was trimmed by 3 bases and V by 3 bases; bases with no gene match: 3. The CDR3 sequence is CASSESLAGGTDTQYF. CDR3 in DNA: TGTGCCAGCAGTGAGTCACTAGCGGGGGGGACAGATACGCAGTATTTT.

This clone occurred a few times. J is TRBJ2-3 and V is TRBV10-3, with D maybe TRBD1 (6 bases). Trimming left V 6 bases short and J 4 bases short, with 14 bases between. Germline V gives CDR1 ENHRY, CDR2 SYGVKD. The CDR3 is made up of 14 amino acids. The CDR3 region is CAIRTGLSPDTQYF. DNA of the CDR3: TGTGCCATCAGGACAGGACTTAGTCCAGATACGCAGTATTTT.

This clone was counted between two and nine times. V gene TRBV18 combines with J gene TRBJ2-7; D is possibly TRBD1 (5 bases). Looked up from germline, CDR1 is KGHSH and CDR2 is LQKENI. The V gene lost 3 bases and the J gene lost 1 base, with 10 bases spanning the gap. This CDR3 has 14 residues. CDR3 loop: CASSPDRQSYEQYF. The CDR3 nucleotides read TGTGCCAGCTCACCTGACCGACAGTCCTACGAGCAGTACTTC.

A few counts support this clone. The chain employs TRBV11-2 and TRBJ2-7, with 8 nucleotides matching TRBD1. J lost 1 base, V lost 0 bases, and 8 bases had no gene match. The CDR3 has 17 residues. The germline CDR1 and CDR2 sequences are SGHAT and FQNNGV. CDR3 protein: CASSLDLGRGPSYEQYF. The CDR3 nucleotides read TGTGCCAGCAGCTTAGATCTGGGCAGGGGGCCATCCTACGAGCAGTACTTC.

This clone showed up just a few times. The rearrangement links TRBV5-6 to TRBJ2-2; D is perhaps TRBD2 (5 bases). Trimming took 5 bases from V and 6 from J, leaving 14 bases between them. This CDR3 has 14 residues. Germline lookup yields CDR1 SGHDT and CDR2 YYEEEE. The CDR3 region has the DNA TGTGCCAGCAGGAGGTCCCGGGGTGCCGGGGAGCTGTTTTTT. This codes for CASRRSRGAGELFF.

This clone was counted a few times. The chain uses TRBV10-3 and TRBJ2-1; possible D gene TRBD2, 5 bases. The CDR3 is 14 amino acids. Germline V gene data show CDR1 as ENHRY and CDR2 as SYGVKD. V lost 8 bases to trimming and J lost 4 bases, with 15 bases between them. The CDR3: CAIGRNDKYNEQFF. CDR3 in DNA: TGTGCCATCGGGAGAAATGACAAATACAATGAGCAGTTCTTC.